These T cell receptor beta chains were read from a single sample in a study of blood T cells in healthy people across ages. One entry per CDR3 protein results from TCRdb running MiXCR on the 5' RACE reads. This sample has over a million distinct CDR3 sequences, with roughly 43% found just once. The sequenced sample consisted of blood. The source is a woman between 18 and 30 years old in good health. CDR3s include the opening cysteine and the closing phenylalanine or tryptophan. Each record gives: CDR3 protein, CDR3 DNA, V gene, clone size, D gene, J gene. The D gene is left open where the match is weak. The listing skips clone size in some rows; elsewhere it reads once, few, many or a size class.

CASSSVRAEAFF | TGTGCCAGCAGCTCCGTGCGGGCTGAAGCTTTCTTT | TRBV7-6 | once | NA | TRBJ1-1
CSAHRTSQGEQFF | TGCAGTGCCCATAGGACTAGCCAGGGTGAGCAGTTCTTC | TRBV20-1 | few | TRBD2 | TRBJ2-1
CASSYSGQGRGGYTF | TGTGCCAGCAGTTATTCCGGACAGGGTAGAGGAGGCTACACCTTC | TRBV6-2/TRBV6-3 | few | TRBD1 | TRBJ1-2
CATLGPPRPYEQYF | TGTGCAACCCTCGGACCACCCCGTCCTTACGAGCAGTACTTC | TRBV25-1 | NA | NA | TRBJ2-7
CASSQVFGESNQPQHF | TGCGCCAGCAGCCAAGTCTTCGGAGAGTCCAATCAGCCCCAGCATTTT | TRBV4-1 | few | NA | TRBJ1-5
CASSFPSGGETQYF | TGTGCCAGCAGCTTCCCCAGCGGCGGGGAGACCCAGTACTTC | TRBV7-9 | NA | NA | TRBJ2-5
CASSLDRGVTGELFF | TGCGCCAGCAGCCTGGACAGGGGAGTAACCGGGGAGCTGTTTTTT | TRBV4-3 | few | TRBD1 | TRBJ2-2
CASSYHGRRPGTNYGYTF | TGTGCCAGCAGTTACCATGGACGGCGTCCGGGAACTAACTATGGCTACACCTTC | TRBV6-5 | NA | NA | TRBJ1-2
CAIGTYDGEQYF | TGTGCCATAGGGACCTACGACGGCGAGCAGTACTTC | TRBV10-3 | NA | NA | TRBJ2-7
CASSPSSQGRGTEAFF | TGCGCCAGCAGCCCAAGTTCACAGGGACGGGGCACTGAAGCTTTCTTT | TRBV4-1 | NA | NA | TRBJ1-1
CASSLGQGSPSSPLHF | TGCGCCAGCAGCCTGGGACAGGGCTCCCCCTCTTCACCCCTCCACTTT | TRBV5-1 | NA | TRBD1 | TRBJ1-6
CASSSLGGPTYNEQFF | TGTGCCAGCAGCTCCCTTGGGGGCCCTACCTACAATGAGCAGTTCTTC | TRBV5-5 | NA | NA | TRBJ2-1
CASSVWRGSGNTIYF | TGTGCCAGCAGCGTTTGGAGGGGGAGTGGAAACACCATATATTTT | TRBV5-6 | NA | NA | TRBJ1-3
CASSSGTSGGSYNEQFF | TGTGCCAGCAGTTCGGGGACTAGCGGGGGCTCCTACAATGAGCAGTTCTTC | TRBV6-5 | NA | TRBD2 | TRBJ2-1
CASSSRLGGRNEQFF | TGTGCCAGCAGTTCCCGCCTCGGGGGCCGGAATGAGCAGTTCTTC | TRBV27 | few | NA | TRBJ2-1
CASSQDVSGELFF | TGTGCCAGCAGCCAAGATGTCAGTGGGGAGCTGTTTTTT | TRBV14 | many | NA | TRBJ2-2
CASRGTRHFGAFF | TGTGCCAGCAGGGGAACCCGTCACTTTGGGGCTTTCTTT | TRBV11-2 | NA | NA | TRBJ1-1
CASSLGELRANTEAFF | TGTGCCAGCAGCTTAGGGGAGTTGCGGGCTAACACTGAAGCTTTCTTT | TRBV11-2 | many | NA | TRBJ1-1
CSARLGARQPQHF | TGCAGTGCTAGATTAGGGGCGCGGCAGCCCCAGCATTTT | TRBV20-1 | few | NA | TRBJ1-5
CASSYGGWAGELFF | TGTGCCAGCAGTTACGGGGGTTGGGCCGGGGAGCTGTTTTTT | TRBV6-5 | NA | NA | TRBJ2-2
CASSLADREFGTQYF | TGTGCCAGCAGCTTAGCGGACAGGGAATTTGGTACGCAGTATTTT | TRBV13 | NA | TRBD1 | TRBJ2-3
CASSWSPNPSEETQYF | TGTGCCAGCAGCTGGTCTCCAAACCCGTCTGAAGAGACCCAGTACTTC | TRBV7-9 | NA | NA | TRBJ2-5
CASSHLWSGGEQYF | TGTGCCAGCAGCCATCTATGGTCTGGGGGCGAGCAGTACTTC | TRBV5-6 | few | NA | TRBJ2-7
CASSLGLAGITGNIQYF | TGCGCCAGCAGCTTGGGTCTAGCGGGAATAACGGGAAACATTCAGTACTTC | TRBV5-1 | few | TRBD2 | TRBJ2-4
CANSQEGRFYGYTF | TGTGCCAACAGCCAAGAAGGGAGATTCTATGGCTACACCTTC | TRBV4-2 | NA | NA | TRBJ1-2
CASSLIISEGTDTQYF | TGTGCCAGCAGCTTAATTATTAGCGAGGGCACAGATACGCAGTATTTT | TRBV13 | NA | NA | TRBJ2-3
CASSLQARRTSGFF | TGTGCCAGCAGTTTACAGGCTAGAAGGACCTCGGGGTTCTTC | TRBV28 | NA | NA | TRBJ2-1
CASSDVTAPNYGYTF | TGTGCCAGCAGTGATGTGACAGCCCCTAACTATGGCTACACCTTC | TRBV25-1 | NA | NA | TRBJ1-2
CASTGFETQYF | TGTGCCAGCACCGGTTTCGAGACCCAGTACTTC | TRBV2 | NA | NA | TRBJ2-5
CSVELPARGGYTF | TGCAGCGTTGAATTGCCGGCTCGGGGTGGCTACACCTTC | TRBV29-1 | few | NA | TRBJ1-2
CASGGGEPNNEQFF | TGTGCTAGTGGTGGAGGAGAGCCCAACAATGAGCAGTTCTTC | TRBV12-5 | NA | NA | TRBJ2-1
CASSPRIHEQFF | TGTGCCAGCAGCCCGCGCATCCATGAGCAGTTCTTC | TRBV7-9 | few | NA | TRBJ2-1
CASSPMLQETQYF | TGTGCCAGCAGCCCAATGCTCCAAGAGACCCAGTACTTC | TRBV7-6 | few | NA | TRBJ2-5
CASNTYPTGQYEGYTF | TGTGCCAGCAACACATACCCGACAGGACAGTATGAAGGCTACACCTTC | TRBV5-5 | few | NA | TRBJ1-2
CASSQGLGYTF | TGTGCCAGCAGTCAAGGACTTGGCTACACCTTC | TRBV6-2/TRBV6-3 | NA | NA | TRBJ1-2
CASRPFYWQSQDGYTF | TGTGCAAGTCGCCCCTTTTATTGGCAGTCACAGGATGGCTACACCTTC | TRBV12-2 | few | NA | TRBJ1-2
CASSLEGDGAFF | TGTGCCAGCAGTTTGGAAGGGGATGGGGCTTTCTTT | TRBV28 | NA | NA | TRBJ1-1
CASSQGGHISIMNTEAFF | TGTGCCAGCAGCCAAGGTGGGCACATATCCATCATGAACACTGAAGCTTTCTTT | TRBV3-1 | few | NA | TRBJ1-1
CSAQMGQGAGEQYF | TGCAGTGCTCAAATGGGACAGGGCGCAGGAGAGCAGTACTTC | TRBV20-1 | NA | TRBD1 | TRBJ2-7
CASSVQTGGETQYF | TGTGCCAGCAGCGTACAGACAGGGGGCGAGACCCAGTACTTC | TRBV9 | NA | TRBD1 | TRBJ2-5
CSPLRTAEGEQYF | TGCAGTCCCCTAAGGACGGCCGAGGGTGAGCAGTACTTC | TRBV20-1 | NA | NA | TRBJ2-5
CASSLKTFSNEKLFF | TGTGCCAGCAGCTTAAAAACGTTCTCTAATGAAAAACTGTTTTTT | TRBV7-2 | NA | NA | TRBJ1-4
CASSRFPGTGHYEQYF | TGTGCCAGCAGCCGGTTCCCCGGGACAGGGCACTACGAGCAGTACTTC | TRBV27 | NA | TRBD1 | TRBJ2-7
CASSLGSGSLPDTQYF | TGTGCCAGCAGTTTGGGTAGCGGGAGCCTCCCAGATACGCAGTATTTT | TRBV27 | few | TRBD2 | TRBJ2-3
CSGGKGIEQYF | TGCAGCGGTGGCAAGGGAATCGAGCAGTACTTC | TRBV29-1 | NA | NA | TRBJ2-7
CASSRSLDSYEQYF | TGTGCCAGCAGCCGTTCGCTAGATTCCTACGAGCAGTACTTC | TRBV4-2 | few | NA | TRBJ2-7
CASSYSRDRGLYSNRPQHF | TGTGCCAGCAGTTACTCGAGGGACAGGGGGCTTTATAGCAATCGGCCCCAGCATTTT | TRBV6-2/TRBV6-3 | NA | TRBD1 | TRBJ1-5